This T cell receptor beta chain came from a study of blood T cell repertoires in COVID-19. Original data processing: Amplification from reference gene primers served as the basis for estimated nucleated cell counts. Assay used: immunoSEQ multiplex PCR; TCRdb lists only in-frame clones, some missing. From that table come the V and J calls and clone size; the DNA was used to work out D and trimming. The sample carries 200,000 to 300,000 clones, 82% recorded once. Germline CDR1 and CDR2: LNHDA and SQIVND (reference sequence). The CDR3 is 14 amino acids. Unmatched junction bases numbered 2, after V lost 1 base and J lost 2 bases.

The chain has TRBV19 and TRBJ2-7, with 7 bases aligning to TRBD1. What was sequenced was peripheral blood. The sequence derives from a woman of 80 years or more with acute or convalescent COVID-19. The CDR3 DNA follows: TGTGCCAGTAGTATAGGGACAGGAACCTACGAGCAGTACTTC. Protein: CASSIGTGTYEQYF. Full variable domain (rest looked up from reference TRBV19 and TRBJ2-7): DGGITQSPKYLFRKEGQNVTLSCEQNLNHDAMYWYRQDPGQGLRLIYYSQIVNDFQKGDIAEGYSVSREKKESFPLTVTSAQKNPTAFYLCASSIGTGTYEQYFGPGTRLTVT.